This T cell receptor beta chain was sequenced in a study of OX40 agonist ivuxolimab in advanced cancers. The V end lost 2 bases, the J end lost 4 bases, and 6 bases lay between the germline ends. The CDR3 totals 13 residues. CDR1 MNHEY and CDR2 SVGAGI come from the germline V gene. On this clone: Antigen unknown. At the DNA level, this CDR3 is encoded by other sequences in the same sample as well.

The study, taken as a whole, reports: Averaged across samples, CD8+ T cells carried more expanded clones than CD4+ did.

Generated by immunoSEQ multiplex PCR, the TCRdb table keeps only in-frame clones and is missing some. The sample has fewer than 25,000 clones, 70% to 90% seen once. The TCR sequence derives from an adult with an advanced solid tumor such as melanoma, head and neck, liver or kidney cancer. This chain uses TRBV6-5 with TRBJ1-5; no firm D call. The sample was CD4+ or CD8+ T cells sorted from blood, taken in a trial of the OX40 agonist ivuxolimab. The CDR3 DNA follows: TGTGCCAGCAGTTACGGTTCTAATCAGCCCCAGCATTTT. Translating gives CASSYGSNQPQHF.